The text below deals with one TCR beta chain. CDR3 length: 12 residues. Germline CDR1 and CDR2: SGHRS and YFSETQ. The V end lost 0 bases, the J end lost 10 bases, and 8 bases lay between the germline ends. This entry comes from a study of blood T cell repertoires in COVID-19. Study-level information: The United States, Italy and Spain supplied acute and convalescent COVID-19 samples.

How the authors handled the data: Estimation of nucleated cell counts relied on the amplification of reference gene primers. TCRdb's table, derived via immunoSEQ multiplex PCR, lists solely in-frame clones and lacks some. V and J calls and clone size are copied from that table; D and trimming were computed from the DNA. The sample gives over 30,000 clones, under 90% of which show up once; 12% is in the top ten. The V and J genes are TRBV5-1 and TRBJ2-1; D unresolved. Sample: peripheral blood. The origin of this receptor is a man between 65 and 85 years old with acute or convalescent COVID-19. The CDR3 DNA follows: TGCGCCAGCAGCTTGGTAGCCCCCGAGCAGTTCTTC. Its protein product is CASSLVAPEQFF.